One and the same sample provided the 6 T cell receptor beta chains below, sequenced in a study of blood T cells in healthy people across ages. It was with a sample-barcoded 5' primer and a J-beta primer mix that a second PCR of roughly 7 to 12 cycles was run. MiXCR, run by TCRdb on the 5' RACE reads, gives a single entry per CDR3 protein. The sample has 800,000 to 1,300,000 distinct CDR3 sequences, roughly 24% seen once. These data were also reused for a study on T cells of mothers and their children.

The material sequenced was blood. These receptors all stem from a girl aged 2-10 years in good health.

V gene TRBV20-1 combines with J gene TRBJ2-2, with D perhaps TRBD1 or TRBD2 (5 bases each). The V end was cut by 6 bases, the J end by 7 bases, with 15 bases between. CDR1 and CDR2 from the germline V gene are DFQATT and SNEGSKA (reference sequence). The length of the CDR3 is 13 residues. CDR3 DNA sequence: TGCAGTGCAAGCCGGGACGCTCTCGGGGAGCTGTTTTTT. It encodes CSASRDALGELFF.

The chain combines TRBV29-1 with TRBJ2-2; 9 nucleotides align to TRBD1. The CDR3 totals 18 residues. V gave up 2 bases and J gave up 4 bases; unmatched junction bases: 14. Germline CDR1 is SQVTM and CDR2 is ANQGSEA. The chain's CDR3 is CSVEPWDREGRGTGELFF. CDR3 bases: TGCAGCGTTGAACCTTGGGACAGGGAGGGGCGCGGCACCGGGGAGCTGTTTTTT.

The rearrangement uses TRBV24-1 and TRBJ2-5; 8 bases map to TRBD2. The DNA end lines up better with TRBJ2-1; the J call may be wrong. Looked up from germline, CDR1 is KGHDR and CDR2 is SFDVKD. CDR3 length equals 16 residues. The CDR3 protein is CATSDLSGGLYNEQFF. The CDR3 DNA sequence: TGTGCCACCAGTGATTTATCGGGGGGGCTCTACAATGAGCAGTTCTTC.

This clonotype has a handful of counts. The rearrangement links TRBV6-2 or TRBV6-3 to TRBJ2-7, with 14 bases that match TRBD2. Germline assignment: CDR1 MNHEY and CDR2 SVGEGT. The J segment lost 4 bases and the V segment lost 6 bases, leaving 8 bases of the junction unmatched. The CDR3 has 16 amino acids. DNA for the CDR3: TGTGCCAGCAGCTTGCGGACTAGCGGGGGGTTATACGAGCAGTACTTC. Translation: CASSLRTSGGLYEQYF.

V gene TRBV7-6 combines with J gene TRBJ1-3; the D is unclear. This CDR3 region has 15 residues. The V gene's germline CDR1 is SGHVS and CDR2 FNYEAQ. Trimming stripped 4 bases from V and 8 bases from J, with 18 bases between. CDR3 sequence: CASSSLPRLGDTIYF. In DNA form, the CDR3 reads TGTGCCAGCAGCTCCTTACCCCGTTTGGGCGACACCATATATTTT. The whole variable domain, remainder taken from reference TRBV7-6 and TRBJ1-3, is GAGVSQSPRYKVTKRGQDVALRCDPISGHVSLYWYRQALGQGPEFLTYFNYEAQQDKSGLPNDRFSAERPEGSISTLTIQRTEQRDSAMYRCASSSLPRLGDTIYFGEGSWLTVV.

This chain's CDR3 is CASRVDSQETQYF. In nucleotides, the CDR3 is TGTGCCAGCAGGGTTGACAGTCAAGAGACCCAGTACTTC. J is TRBJ2-5 and V is TRBV6-1, with D possibly matching TRBD1 (5 bases). The CDR3 spans 13 residues. Trimming took off 6 bases at V and 2 bases at J, with 10 bases between the two ends. Looked up from germline, CDR1 is MNHNS and CDR2 is SASEGT.